The 15 T cell receptor beta chains given below trace back to one sample, sequenced in a study of T cell clonotyping in hematopoietic cell transplantation. TCRdb's copy holds only in-frame clones and misses some; the assay was immunoSEQ multiplex PCR. This table has about 19,000 clones, around 77% appearing once. Time point here: recipient sample about 28 days before transplant, after cytoreduction. Specimen: peripheral blood mononuclear cells, collected before stem cell transplant. These receptors all come from a man in his fifties or sixties with acute myeloid leukemia. Some clones in this sample may be carry-over from other donors' samples.

The CDR3 is CASSIRGDTEAFF. CDR3 nucleotide sequence: TGTGCCAGTAGTATCCGAGGGGACACTGAAGCTTTCTTT. The rearrangement joins TRBV19 to TRBJ1-1; a weak D match, TRBD1 (5 bases). V was clipped by 3 bases and J by 3 bases, with 8 bases between them. The CDR3 extends over 13 amino acids. CDR1 and CDR2 (germline): LNHDA, SQIVND (reference sequence).

This clone came up a few times. V gene TRBV4-3 combines with J gene TRBJ2-1, with D possibly matching TRBD2 (6 bases). Germline CDR1 is LGHNA and CDR2 is YSLEER. This CDR3 spans 17 amino acids. V lost 0 bases and J 4 bases, leaving 16 bases between the germline ends. The CDR3 spells CASSQEAKPSEYNEQFF. The CDR3 DNA is TGCGCCAGCAGCCAAGAGGCTAAACCTAGCGAGTACAATGAGCAGTTCTTC.

The chain couples TRBV7-2 to TRBJ1-1; D is possibly TRBD1 (5 bases). CDR3 length: 15 amino acids. Germline assignment: CDR1 SGHTA and CDR2 FQGNSA. V lost 0 bases, J lost 0 bases, and 8 bases lay in between. As DNA, the CDR3 is TGTGCCAGCAGCTTAGCGGGACCCTTGAACACTGAAGCTTTCTTT. Its protein is CASSLAGPLNTEAFF.

The rearrangement joins TRBV6-5 to TRBJ2-5; tentative D call: TRBD2 (5 bases). The germline V gene has CDR1 MNHEY and CDR2 SVGAGI. The CDR3 is made up of 13 amino acids. V was clipped by 8 bases and J by 7 bases, with 17 bases between them. The CDR3 is CASSLSDGGTQYF. Here the CDR3 DNA reads TGTGCCAGCTCCCTTAGCGACGGAGGGACCCAGTACTTC.

The genes are TRBV30 and TRBJ1-2; D is unclear. This CDR3 region has 15 residues. Trimming removed 0 bases from V and 3 bases from J, with 14 bases in between. The V gene's germline CDR1 is GTSNPN and CDR2 SVGIG (reference sequence). The CDR3 nucleotides read TGTGCCTGGAGTGTAAGGCGGGTCATGGACTATGGCTACACCTTC. This codes for CAWSVRRVMDYGYTF.

CDR3 sequence: CASSFEHGTYNEQFF. In DNA, the CDR3 is TGTGCCAGCAGCTTCGAACACGGGACATACAATGAGCAGTTCTTC. The chain carries TRBV7-6 and TRBJ2-1, with TRBD1 as a possible D gene (6 bases). This CDR3 contains 15 residues. Trimming cost V 3 bases and J 4 bases, with 13 bases left between them. Germline CDR1 reads SGHVS; CDR2 reads FNYEAQ.

This rearrangement joins TRBV6-6 to TRBJ1-4; the D gene is possibly TRBD1 (6 bases). Trimming took off 6 bases at V and 5 bases at J, with 16 bases between the two ends. Germline V gene sequence: CDR1 MNHNY, CDR2 SVGAGI (reference sequence). This CDR3 comprises 15 residues. The CDR3 region has the DNA TGTGCCAGCAGCCACAGGGTGCGATTGAATGAAAAACTGTTTTTT. This sequence encodes CASSHRVRLNEKLFF.

The rearrangement uses TRBV5-1 and TRBJ2-7, with 7 bases matching TRBD1. After removal of 3 bases from V and 4 bases from J, the junction contained 10 bases not matched to a gene. This CDR3 has 15 amino acids. Looked up from germline, CDR1 is SGHRS and CDR2 is YFSETQ. CDR3 protein: CASSSNQGVRYEQYF. In DNA form, the CDR3 reads TGCGCCAGCAGCTCAAATCAGGGGGTTCGGTACGAGCAGTACTTC.

V and J are TRBV6-5 and TRBJ1-2; a weak D match, TRBD1 (6 bases). The germline V and J ends were trimmed by 6 bases and 8 bases, with 19 bases remaining between them. Germline CDR1 and CDR2: MNHEY and SVGAGI. The CDR3 sequence is 14 residues long. The CDR3 region is CASSLQGGNSGYTF. Here the CDR3 DNA reads TGTGCCAGCAGCTTACAAGGGGGAAACAGCGGCTACACCTTC.

This chain uses TRBV27 with TRBJ1-1; no firm D call. Germline values: CDR1 MNHEY, CDR2 SMNVEV (reference sequence). Trimming cost V 8 bases and J 0 bases, with 16 bases left between them. This CDR3 comprises 15 residues. CDR3 in DNA: TGTGCCAGCTCCAGAGTAGCGCTATTGAACACTGAAGCTTTCTTT. Protein sequence: CASSRVALLNTEAFF.

This clone was seen a single time. This chain joins TRBV27 and TRBJ1-2, with a weak D call TRBD1 (5 bases). V shed 5 bases and J shed 3 bases, with 16 bases lying between them. The CDR3 is 15 residues long. Germline CDR1 and CDR2: MNHEY and SMNVEV (reference sequence). CDR3 nucleotides: TGTGCCAGCAGTACACGACAGCAGCCTTACTATGGCTACACCTTC. This codes for CASSTRQQPYYGYTF.

V is TRBV5-6 and J is TRBJ1-2; possible D gene TRBD1, 5 bases. Germline CDR1 reads SGHDT; CDR2 reads YYEEEE. This CDR3 is built from 14 residues. V was shortened by 0 bases and J by 7 bases, with 13 bases between the two germline ends. The CDR3: CASSLGPPTGGYTF. CDR3 nucleotide sequence: TGTGCCAGCAGCTTGGGGCCCCCCACAGGTGGCTACACCTTC.

The chain has TRBV9 and TRBJ1-2, with 7 nucleotides matching TRBD1. The CDR3 sequence is 13 residues long. Germline lookup yields CDR1 SGDLS and CDR2 YYNGEE. The J segment lost 8 bases and the V segment lost 4 bases, leaving 8 bases of the junction unmatched. CDR3 sequence reads: CASSSRTGGGYTF. The CDR3 region has the DNA TGTGCCAGCAGCTCTCGGACAGGCGGCGGCTACACCTTC.

The chain links TRBV13 to TRBJ2-3; D perhaps matches TRBD2 (6 bases). Trimming removed 6 bases at V and 5 bases at J, with 15 bases between. Germline assignment: CDR1 PRHDT and CDR2 FYEKMQ (reference sequence). The CDR3 runs to 14 residues. CDR3 nucleotide sequence: TGTGCCAGCAGACTGTCTGGTAGCGGAGATACGCAGTATTTT. Translated: CASRLSGSGDTQYF.

The rearrangement joins TRBV7-9 to TRBJ2-1; possibly TRBD2 for D (6 bases). The CDR3 contains 13 residues. CDR1 and CDR2 (germline): SEHNR, FQNEAQ (reference sequence). V was pared by 6 bases and J by 5 bases, with 11 bases between. The CDR3 sequence is CASSIGGNNEQFF. The CDR3 DNA follows: TGTGCCAGCAGTATAGGCGGGAACAATGAGCAGTTCTTC.